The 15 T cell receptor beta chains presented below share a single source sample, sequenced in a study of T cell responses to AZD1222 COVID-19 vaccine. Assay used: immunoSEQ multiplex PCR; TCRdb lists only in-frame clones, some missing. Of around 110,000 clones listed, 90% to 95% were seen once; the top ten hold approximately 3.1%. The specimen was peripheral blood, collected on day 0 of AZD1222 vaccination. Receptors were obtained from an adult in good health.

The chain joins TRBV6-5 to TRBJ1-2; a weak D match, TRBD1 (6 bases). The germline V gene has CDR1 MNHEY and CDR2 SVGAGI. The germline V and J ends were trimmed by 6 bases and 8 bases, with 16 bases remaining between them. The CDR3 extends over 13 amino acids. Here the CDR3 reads CASSFAAGGGYTF. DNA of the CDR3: TGTGCCAGCAGCTTTGCAGCGGGGGGCGGCTACACCTTC.

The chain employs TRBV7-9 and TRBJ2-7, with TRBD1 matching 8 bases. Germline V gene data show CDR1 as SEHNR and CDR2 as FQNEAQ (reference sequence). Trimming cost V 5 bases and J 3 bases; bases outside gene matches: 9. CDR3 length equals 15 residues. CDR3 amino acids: CASSLDRAGSYEQYF. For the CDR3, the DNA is TGTGCCAGCAGCCTGGACAGGGCGGGAAGCTACGAGCAGTACTTC.

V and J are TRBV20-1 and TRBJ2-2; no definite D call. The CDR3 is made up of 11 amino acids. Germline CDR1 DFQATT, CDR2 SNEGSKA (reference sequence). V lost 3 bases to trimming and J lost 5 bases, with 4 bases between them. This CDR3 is CSASKTGELFF. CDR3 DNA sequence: TGCAGTGCTAGTAAAACCGGGGAGCTGTTTTTT.

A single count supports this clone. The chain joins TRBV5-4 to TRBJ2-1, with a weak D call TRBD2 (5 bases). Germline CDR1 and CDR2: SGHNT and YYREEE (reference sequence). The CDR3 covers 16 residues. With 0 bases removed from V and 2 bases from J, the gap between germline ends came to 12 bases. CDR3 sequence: CASSLVWAGTYNEQFF. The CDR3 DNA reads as TGTGCCAGCAGCTTGGTCTGGGCGGGCACCTACAATGAGCAGTTCTTC.

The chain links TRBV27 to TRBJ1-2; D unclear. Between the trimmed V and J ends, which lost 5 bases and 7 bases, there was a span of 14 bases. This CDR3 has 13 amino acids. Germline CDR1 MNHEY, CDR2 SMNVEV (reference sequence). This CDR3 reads CASSPTWTGGYTF. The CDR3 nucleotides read TGTGCCAGCAGTCCAACTTGGACGGGTGGCTACACCTTC.

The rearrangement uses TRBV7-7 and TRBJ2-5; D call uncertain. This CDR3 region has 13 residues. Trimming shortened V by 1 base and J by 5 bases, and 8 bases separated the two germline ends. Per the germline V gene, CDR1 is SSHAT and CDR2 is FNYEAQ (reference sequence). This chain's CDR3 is CASSLGRWETQYF. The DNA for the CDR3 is TGTGCCAGCAGCTTAGGACGCTGGGAGACCCAGTACTTC.

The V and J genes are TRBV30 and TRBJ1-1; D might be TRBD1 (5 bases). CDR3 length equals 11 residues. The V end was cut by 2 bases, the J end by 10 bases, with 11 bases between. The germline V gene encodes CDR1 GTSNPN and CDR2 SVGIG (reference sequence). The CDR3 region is CAWSWGVGAFF. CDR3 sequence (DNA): TGTGCCTGGAGTTGGGGGGTTGGAGCTTTCTTT. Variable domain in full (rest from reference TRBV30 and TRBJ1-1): SQTIHQWPATLVQPVGSPLSLECTVEGTSNPNLYWYRQAAGRGLQLLFYSVGIGQISSEVPQNLSASRPQDRQFILSSKKLLLSDSGFYLCAWSWGVGAFFGQGTRLTVV.

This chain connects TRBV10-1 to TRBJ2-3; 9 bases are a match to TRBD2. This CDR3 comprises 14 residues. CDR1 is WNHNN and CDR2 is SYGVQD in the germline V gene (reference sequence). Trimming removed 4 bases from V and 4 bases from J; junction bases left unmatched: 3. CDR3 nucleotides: TGCGCCAGCAGTGTAGCGGGAGTGCCAGATACGCAGTATTTT. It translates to CASSVAGVPDTQYF.

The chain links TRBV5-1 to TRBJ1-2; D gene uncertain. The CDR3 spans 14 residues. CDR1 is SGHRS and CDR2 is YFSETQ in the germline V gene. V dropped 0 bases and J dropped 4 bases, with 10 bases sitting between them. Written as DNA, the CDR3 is TGCGCCAGCAGCTTGGGAACAGCATCCTATGGCTACACCTTC. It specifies CASSLGTASYGYTF.

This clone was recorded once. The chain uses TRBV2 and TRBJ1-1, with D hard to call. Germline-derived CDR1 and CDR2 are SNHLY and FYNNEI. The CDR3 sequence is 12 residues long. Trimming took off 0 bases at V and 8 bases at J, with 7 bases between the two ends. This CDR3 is CASSEAFGEAFF. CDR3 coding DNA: TGTGCCAGCAGTGAAGCGTTTGGGGAAGCTTTCTTT. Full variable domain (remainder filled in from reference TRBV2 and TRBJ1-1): EPEVTQTPSHQVTQMGQEVILRCVPISNHLYFYWYRQILGQKVEFLVSFYNNEISEKSEIFDDQFSVERPDGSNFTLKIRSTKLEDSAMYFCASSEAFGEAFFGQGTRLTVV.

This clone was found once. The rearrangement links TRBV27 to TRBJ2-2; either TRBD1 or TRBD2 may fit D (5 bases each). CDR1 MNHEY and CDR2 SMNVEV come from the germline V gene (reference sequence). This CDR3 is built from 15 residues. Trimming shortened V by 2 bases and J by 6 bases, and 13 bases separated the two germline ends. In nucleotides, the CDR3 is TGTGCCAGCAGTTTAAGTCCCCCGGGACCCGGGGAGCTGTTTTTT. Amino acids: CASSLSPPGPGELFF.

This chain's CDR3 is CASSVDSGPSTDTQYF. The CDR3 bases are TGTGCCAGCAGCGTAGATAGCGGACCTAGCACAGATACGCAGTATTTT. V and J are TRBV9 and TRBJ2-3; tentatively, D is TRBD2 (6 bases). CDR3 length: 16 residues. Germline CDR1 reads SGDLS; CDR2 reads YYNGEE. V was clipped by 0 bases and J by 0 bases, with 11 bases between them.

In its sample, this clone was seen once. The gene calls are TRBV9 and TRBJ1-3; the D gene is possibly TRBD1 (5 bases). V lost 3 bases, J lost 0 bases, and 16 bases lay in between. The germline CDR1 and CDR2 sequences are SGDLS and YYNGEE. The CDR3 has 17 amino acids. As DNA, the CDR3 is TGTGCCAGCAGCGCAAGCGGGGGGTCCCTCTCTGGAAACACCATATATTTT. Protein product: CASSASGGSLSGNTIYF.

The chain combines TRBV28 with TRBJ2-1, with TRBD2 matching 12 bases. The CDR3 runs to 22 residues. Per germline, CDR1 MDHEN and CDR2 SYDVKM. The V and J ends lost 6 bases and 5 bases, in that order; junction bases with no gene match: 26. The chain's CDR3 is CASSYPVIPGTSGLETDNEQFF. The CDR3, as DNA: TGTGCCAGCAGCTACCCCGTCATTCCCGGGACTAGCGGGCTTGAAACGGACAATGAGCAGTTCTTC.

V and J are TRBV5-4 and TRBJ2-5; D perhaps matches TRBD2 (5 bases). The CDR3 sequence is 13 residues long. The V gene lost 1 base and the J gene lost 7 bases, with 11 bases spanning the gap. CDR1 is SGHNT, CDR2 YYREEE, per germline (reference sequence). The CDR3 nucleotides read TGTGCCAGCAGCTTGATCAGAGAGGGGACCCAGTACTTC. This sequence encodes CASSLIREGTQYF.